These T cell receptor beta chains were read from a single sample in a study of cytomegalovirus exposure and HLA in healthy donors. Using immunoSEQ multiplex PCR, the repertoire was profiled, and TCRdb retains in-frame clones only, with some absent. Among 55,000 to 70,000 clones listed, roughly 68% were seen once. Sequenced: PBMCs. The receptors here all came from a woman in her forties or fifties in good health and CMV-seronegative. Each CDR3 is given with its conserved first and last residue. D genes are given only for firm matches. Expanded clones get a size class; other rows say once, few or many, or leave the size out.

TGTGCCAGCAGTTACTCGGCGGGTGAGACCTACAATGAGCAGTTCTTC,CASSYSAGETYNEQFF,-,TRBJ2-1,-,TRBV6-5
TGTGCCAGCAGCTTACAGGCTAGCGGGAGTGGCGAGCAGTACTTC,CASSLQASGSGEQYF,TRBD2,TRBJ2-7,few,TRBV7-3
TGTGCCTGGAGTGTACTAAGGGGGAGAGGGTACGAGCAGTACTTC,CAWSVLRGRGYEQYF,-,TRBJ2-7,-,TRBV30
TGTGCCAGCAGCCCAAGCCGCTACGAGCAGTACTTC,CASSPSRYEQYF,-,TRBJ2-7,-,TRBV7-6
TGTGCCAGCAGTTTAGCGACAGGGGGTTCCTACGAGCAGTACTTC,CASSLATGGSYEQYF,TRBD1,TRBJ2-7,few,TRBV28
TGTGCCAGTAGTATAGTCAGGGGGCAGTACACCGGGGAGCTGTTTTTT,CASSIVRGQYTGELFF,TRBD1,TRBJ2-2,-,TRBV19
TGTGCCAGCAGTCTAGCGGGGACCTTCCCAGATACGCAGTATTTT,CASSLAGTFPDTQYF,TRBD2,TRBJ2-3,few,TRBV28
TGTGCCAGCAGCTTAGGGAGTAACACCGGGGAGCTGTTTTTT,CASSLGSNTGELFF,-,TRBJ2-2,few,TRBV7-9
TGCGCCAGCAGCTTGCCATCGGCGGGAGGGGTGGGAACAGATACGCAGTATTTT,CASSLPSAGGVGTDTQYF,TRBD2,TRBJ2-3,-,TRBV5-1
TGTGCCAGTAGGTGGGGGCGGACTGAAGCTTTCTTT,CASRWGRTEAFF,-,TRBJ1-1,few,TRBV19
TGCGCCAGCAGCTTCGATCCGGGGGGTCAGCCCCAGCATTTT,CASSFDPGGQPQHF,-,TRBJ1-5,-,TRBV5-1
TGCAGTGCCCAGCGAGATACTGAAGCTTTCTTT,CSAQRDTEAFF,-,TRBJ1-1,few,TRBV20-1
TGTGCCAGCTCCCCTACCGGACAGGGTGGCGGCTACACCTTC,CASSPTGQGGGYTF,TRBD1,TRBJ1-2,few,TRBV2
TGTGCCAGCAGTTTATCGGCTGACAGACGGAACACTGAAGCTTTCTTT,CASSLSADRRNTEAFF,-,TRBJ1-1,-,TRBV27
TGTGCCAGCAGTTTCCTGGGAGGAGGCTACACCTTC,CASSFLGGGYTF,-,TRBJ1-2,-,TRBV27
TGTGCCAGCAGTTTAGCAGGTTATAACTATGGCTACACCTTC,CASSLAGYNYGYTF,-,TRBJ1-2,-,TRBV27
TGTGCCAGCAGTTCCCCCTCTAGCACAGATACGCAGTATTTT,CASSSPSSTDTQYF,-,TRBJ2-3,once,TRBV28